This T cell receptor (beta chain) was captured by sequencing in a study of regulatory T cells in long-lasting Graves disease. This clonotype came up many times. The antigen remains undetermined. V shed 6 bases, J shed 8 bases, and the junction held 13 bases outside the gene matches. The CDR3 consists of 16 residues. Germline assignment: CDR1 LNHNV and CDR2 YYDKDF (reference sequence). Arm-PCR of CDR3 regions and iRepertoire HTBI primers were the basis on which TCR beta libraries were built. TCRdb re-derived calls from the multiplex PCR reads in MiXCR, one entry per CDR3 protein. This repertoire shows 300,000 to 400,000 distinct CDR3 sequences, approximately 16% found once; its top ten account for just under 30%. Study findings and constraints: Persistent Graves' patients showed less TCR diversity than newly diagnosed patients showed. It was possible that the small sample size reduced accuracy. Persistent disease exhibited a predilection for TRBV28, TRBJ1-2 and TRBJ2-5.

Regarding time point: newly diagnosed GD, antithyroid drugs for less than 3 months. PBMC-derived RNA was used for the TCR library. In addition, the sample was reused for a study of T cells in Graves' hyperthyroidism and ophthalmopathy. That work adds: Ophthalmopathy and stable hyperthyroidism were told apart by a 13 V-J model.

The specimen was peripheral blood mononuclear cells (PBMCs), collected at new diagnosis, from a patient treated with antithyroid drugs. The source is a man aged 40-49 years with Graves disease. The chain has TRBV15 and TRBJ1-4; 9 nucleotides align to TRBD1. The CDR3 sequence is CATRGGGDRAGEKLFF. The CDR3 DNA sequence: TGTGCCACCAGAGGAGGCGGGGACAGGGCGGGAGAAAAACTGTTTTTT.